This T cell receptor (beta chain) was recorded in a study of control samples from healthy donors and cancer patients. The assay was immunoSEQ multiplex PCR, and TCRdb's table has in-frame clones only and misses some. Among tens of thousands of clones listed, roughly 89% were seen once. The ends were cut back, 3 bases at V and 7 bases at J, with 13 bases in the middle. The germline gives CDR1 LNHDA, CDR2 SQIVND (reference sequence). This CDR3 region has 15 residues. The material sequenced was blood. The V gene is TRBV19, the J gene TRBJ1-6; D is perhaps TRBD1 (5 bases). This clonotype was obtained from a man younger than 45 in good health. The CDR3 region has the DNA TGTGCCAGTAGTATTAAGGGCCAGGGCAATTCACCCCTCCACTTT. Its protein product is CASSIKGQGNSPLHF. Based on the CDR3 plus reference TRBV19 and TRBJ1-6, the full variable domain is DGGITQSPKYLFRKEGQNVTLSCEQNLNHDAMYWYRQDPGQGLRLIYYSQIVNDFQKGDIAEGYSVSREKKESFPLTVTSAQKNPTAFYLCASSIKGQGNSPLHFGNGTRLTVT.